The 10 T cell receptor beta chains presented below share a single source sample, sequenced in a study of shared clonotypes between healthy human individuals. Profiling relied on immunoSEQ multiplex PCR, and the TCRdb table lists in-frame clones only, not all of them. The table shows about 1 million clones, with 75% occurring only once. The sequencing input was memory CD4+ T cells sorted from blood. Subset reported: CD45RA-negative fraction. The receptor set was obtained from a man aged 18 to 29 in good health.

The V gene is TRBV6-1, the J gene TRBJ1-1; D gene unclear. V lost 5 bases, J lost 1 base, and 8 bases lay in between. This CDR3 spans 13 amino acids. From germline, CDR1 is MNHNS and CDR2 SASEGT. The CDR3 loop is CASSYYTNTEAFF. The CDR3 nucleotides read TGTGCCAGCAGTTATTATACGAACACTGAAGCTTTCTTT.

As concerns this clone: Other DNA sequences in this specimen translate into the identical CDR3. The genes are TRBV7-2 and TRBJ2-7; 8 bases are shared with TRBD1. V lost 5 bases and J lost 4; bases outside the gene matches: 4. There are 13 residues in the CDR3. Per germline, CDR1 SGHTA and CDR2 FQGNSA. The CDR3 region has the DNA TGTGCCAGCAGCCTGGGGACAGGATACGAGCAGTACTTC. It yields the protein CASSLGTGYEQYF.

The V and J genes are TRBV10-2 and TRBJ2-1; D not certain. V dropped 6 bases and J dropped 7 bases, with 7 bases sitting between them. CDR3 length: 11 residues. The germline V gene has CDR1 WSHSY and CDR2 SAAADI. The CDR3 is CASSRRNEQFF. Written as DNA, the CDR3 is TGCGCCAGCAGCCGAAGGAATGAGCAGTTCTTC.

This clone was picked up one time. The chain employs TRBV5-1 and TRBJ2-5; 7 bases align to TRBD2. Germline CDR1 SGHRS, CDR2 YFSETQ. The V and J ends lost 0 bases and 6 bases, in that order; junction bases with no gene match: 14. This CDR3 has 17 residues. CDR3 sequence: CASSLATLAGVSQTQYF. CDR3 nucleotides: TGCGCCAGCAGCTTGGCCACATTGGCGGGAGTCTCCCAGACCCAGTACTTC.

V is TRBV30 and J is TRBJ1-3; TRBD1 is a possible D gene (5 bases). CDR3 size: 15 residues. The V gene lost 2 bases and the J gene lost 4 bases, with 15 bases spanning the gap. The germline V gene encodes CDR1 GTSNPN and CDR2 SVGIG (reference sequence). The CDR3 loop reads CAWSISGRTGNTIYF. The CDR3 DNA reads TGTGCCTGGAGTATCTCGGGACGGACGGGAAACACCATATATTTT. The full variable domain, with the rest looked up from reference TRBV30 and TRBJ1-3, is SQTIHQWPATLVQPVGSPLSLECTVEGTSNPNLYWYRQAAGRGLQLLFYSVGIGQISSEVPQNLSASRPQDRQFILSSKKLLLSDSGFYLCAWSISGRTGNTIYFGEGSWLTVV.

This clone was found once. CDR3 residues: CASRISQETQYF. CDR3 in DNA: TGCGCCAGCAGAATTAGCCAAGAGACCCAGTACTTC. The chain is built from TRBV5-1 and TRBJ2-5, with D hard to call. The CDR3 is 12 residues long. Germline CDR1 is SGHRS and CDR2 is YFSETQ. Trimming took off 5 bases at V and 1 base at J, with 6 bases between the two ends.

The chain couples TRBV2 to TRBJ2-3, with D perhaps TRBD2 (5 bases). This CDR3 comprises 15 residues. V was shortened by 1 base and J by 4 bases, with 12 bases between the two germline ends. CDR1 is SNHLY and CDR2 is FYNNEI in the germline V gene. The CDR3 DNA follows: TGTGCCAGCAGTGAAGTGGGGAGAAGGGCAGATACGCAGTATTTT. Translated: CASSEVGRRADTQYF.

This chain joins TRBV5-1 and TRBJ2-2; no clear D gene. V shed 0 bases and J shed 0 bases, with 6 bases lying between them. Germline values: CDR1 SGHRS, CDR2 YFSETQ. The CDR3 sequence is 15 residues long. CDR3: CASSLDRSNTGELFF. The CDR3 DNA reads TGCGCCAGCAGCTTGGACAGATCGAACACCGGGGAGCTGTTTTTT.

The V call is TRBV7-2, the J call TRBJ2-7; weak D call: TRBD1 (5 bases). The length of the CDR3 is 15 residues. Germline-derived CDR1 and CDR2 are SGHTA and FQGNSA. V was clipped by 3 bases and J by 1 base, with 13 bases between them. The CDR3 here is CASSFRQGPSYEQYF. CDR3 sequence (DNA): TGTGCCAGCAGCTTTCGGCAGGGCCCATCCTACGAGCAGTACTTC.

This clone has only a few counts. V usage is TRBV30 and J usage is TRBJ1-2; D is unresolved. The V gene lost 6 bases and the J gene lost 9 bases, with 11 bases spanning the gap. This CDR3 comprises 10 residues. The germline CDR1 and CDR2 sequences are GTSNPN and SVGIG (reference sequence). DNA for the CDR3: TGTGCCTGCTTGGGAGGGAGCTACACCTTC. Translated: CACLGGSYTF.